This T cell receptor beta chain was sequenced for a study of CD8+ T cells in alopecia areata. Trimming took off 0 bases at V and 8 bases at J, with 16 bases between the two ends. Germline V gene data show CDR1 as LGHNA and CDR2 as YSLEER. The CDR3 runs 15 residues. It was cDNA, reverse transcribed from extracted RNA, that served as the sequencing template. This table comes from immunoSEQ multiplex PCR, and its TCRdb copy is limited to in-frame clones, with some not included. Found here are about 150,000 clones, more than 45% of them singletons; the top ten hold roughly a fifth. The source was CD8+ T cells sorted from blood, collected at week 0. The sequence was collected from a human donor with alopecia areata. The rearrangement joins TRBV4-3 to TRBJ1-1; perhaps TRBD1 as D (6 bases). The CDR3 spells CASSQDGLMGHEAFF. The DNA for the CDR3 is TGCGCCAGCAGCCAAGACGGACTCATGGGACACGAAGCTTTCTTT.